These T cell receptor beta chains were read from a single sample in a study of blood T cell repertoires in COVID-19. TCRdb keeps only in-frame clones here, not all; method: immunoSEQ multiplex PCR. Seen here are 65,000 to 85,000 clones, more than 65% observed once, and the top ten hold roughly 5%. The sample consisted of peripheral blood. The receptors shown here come from an elderly woman with active or convalescent COVID-19. Each CDR3 is given with its conserved first and last residue. The D gene is left open where the match is weak. Some rows have no size entry. The others give once, few or many, or a class for an expanded clone.

d_call	v_call	clone_size	cdr3_length	j_call	cdr3_aa	cdr3_nt
TRBD1	TRBV27	.	14	TRBJ2-7	CASSFWDRYYEQYF	TGTGCCAGCAGTTTTTGGGACAGGTACTACGAGCAGTACTTC
.	TRBV27	.	16	TRBJ2-2	CASSPLGGALAGELFF	TGTGCCAGCAGTCCTTTGGGGGGGGCCCTGGCCGGGGAGCTGTTTTTT
TRBD1	TRBV18	.	15	TRBJ2-7	CASSPPFGQGGEQYF	TGTGCCAGCTCACCACCTTTTGGACAGGGCGGAGAGCAGTACTTC
.	TRBV19	.	12	TRBJ2-7	CASRTVSYEQYF	TGTGCCAGTAGGACAGTTTCCTACGAGCAGTACTTC
TRBD1	TRBV5-8	.	15	TRBJ1-5	CASSFHGTGNQPQHF	TGTGCCAGCAGCTTCCACGGGACAGGCAATCAGCCCCAGCATTTT
.	TRBV28	.	19	TRBJ1-4	CASSLFGRVGSATNEKLFF	TGTGCCAGCAGTTTATTCGGGAGGGTAGGTTCGGCAACTAATGAAAAACTGTTTTTT
TRBD1	TRBV11-2	.	15	TRBJ2-7	CASSRYRDRDYEQYF	TGTGCCAGCAGCCGATACCGGGACAGGGACTACGAGCAGTACTTC
.	TRBV7-2	few	15	TRBJ2-1	CASRPGGRTGNEQFF	TGTGCCAGTCGACCGGGGGGCAGGACGGGCAATGAGCAGTTCTTC
TRBD1	TRBV9	.	18	TRBJ1-2	CASSATQKGQGVWDGYTF	TGTGCCAGCAGCGCGACCCAAAAGGGACAGGGGGTCTGGGATGGCTACACCTTC
.	TRBV13	.	11	TRBJ2-3	CASSLVGTQYF	TGTGCCAGCAGCTTAGTCGGTACGCAGTATTTT
TRBD2	TRBV19	.	16	TRBJ2-7	CASSPSGGRSSYEQYF	TGTGCCAGTAGTCCTAGCGGGGGGCGCAGCTCCTACGAGCAGTACTTC
TRBD1	TRBV7-3	.	15	TRBJ2-5	CASSPNRGPWETQYF	TGTGCCAGCAGCCCGAACAGGGGGCCTTGGGAGACCCAGTACTTC
TRBD1	TRBV10-3	once	15	TRBJ2-1	CAIRAGTAFYNEQFF	TGTGCCATCAGGGCCGGGACAGCCTTTTACAATGAGCAGTTCTTC
TRBD1	TRBV10-3	few	13	TRBJ2-5	CAISRGQQETQYF	TGTGCCATCAGTAGGGGACAGCAAGAGACCCAGTACTTC
.	TRBV12-3/TRBV12-4	.	13	TRBJ1-6	CASSFAAGSPLHF	TGTGCCAGCAGTTTCGCCGCCGGGTCACCCCTCCACTTT
.	TRBV5-1	few	14	TRBJ1-1	CASSPRVMNTEAFF	TGCGCCAGCAGCCCGCGGGTAATGAACACTGAAGCTTTCTTT
.	TRBV24-1	.	14	TRBJ2-5	CATSGPLGRETQYF	TGTGCCACCAGTGGGCCCCTGGGGCGAGAGACCCAGTACTTC
.	TRBV9	once	15	TRBJ1-1	CASSVADGAGRKAFF	TGTGCCAGCAGCGTAGCGGACGGAGCGGGTAGAAAAGCTTTCTTT
.	TRBV5-4	few	15	TRBJ2-3	CASSLAAGQTDTQYF	TGTGCCAGCAGCTTGGCGGCAGGGCAAACAGATACGCAGTATTTT
.	TRBV25-1	once	13	TRBJ1-1	CASKQGTNTEAFF	TGTGCCAGCAAGCAGGGAACGAACACTGAAGCTTTCTTT
TRBD1	TRBV11-3	.	15	TRBJ1-3	CASSAGQGMGNTIYF	TGTGCCAGCAGCGCGGGACAGGGGATGGGAAACACCATATATTTT
.	TRBV27	.	16	TRBJ1-5	CASSSMTGGSNQPQHF	TGTGCCAGCAGTTCCATGACGGGAGGGAGCAATCAGCCCCAGCATTTT
TRBD1	TRBV6-5	.	13	TRBJ2-1	CASSRDSWGEQFF	TGTGCCAGCAGTCGGGACAGTTGGGGTGAGCAGTTCTTC
TRBD1	TRBV2	.	14	TRBJ1-2	CASKRPDRGPGYTF	TGTGCCAGCAAACGACCGGACAGGGGGCCTGGCTACACCTTC
TRBD2	TRBV15	once	16	TRBJ2-5	CATSSAAGGYGETQYF	TGTGCCACCAGCAGCGCCGCGGGGGGTTACGGGGAGACCCAGTACTTC
TRBD1	TRBV5-1	.	14	TRBJ2-7	CASSFGQGVYEQYF	TGCGCCAGCAGCTTCGGACAGGGGGTATACGAGCAGTACTTC